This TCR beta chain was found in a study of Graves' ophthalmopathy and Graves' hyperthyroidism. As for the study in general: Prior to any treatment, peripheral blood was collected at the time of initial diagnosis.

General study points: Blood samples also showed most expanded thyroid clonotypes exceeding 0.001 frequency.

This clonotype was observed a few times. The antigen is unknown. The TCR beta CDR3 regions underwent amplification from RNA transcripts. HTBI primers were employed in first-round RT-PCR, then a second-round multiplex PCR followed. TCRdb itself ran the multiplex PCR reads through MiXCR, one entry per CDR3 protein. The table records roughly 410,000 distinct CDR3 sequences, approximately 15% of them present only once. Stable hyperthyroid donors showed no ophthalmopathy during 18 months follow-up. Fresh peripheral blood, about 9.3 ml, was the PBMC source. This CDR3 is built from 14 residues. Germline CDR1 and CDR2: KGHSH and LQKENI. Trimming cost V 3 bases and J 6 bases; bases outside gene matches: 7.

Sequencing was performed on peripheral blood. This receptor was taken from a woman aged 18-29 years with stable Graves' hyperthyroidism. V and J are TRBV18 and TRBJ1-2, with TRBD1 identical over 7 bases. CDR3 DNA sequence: TGTGCCAGCTCACCCGGGACAGTAAGAGATGGCTACACCTTC. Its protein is CASSPGTVRDGYTF.